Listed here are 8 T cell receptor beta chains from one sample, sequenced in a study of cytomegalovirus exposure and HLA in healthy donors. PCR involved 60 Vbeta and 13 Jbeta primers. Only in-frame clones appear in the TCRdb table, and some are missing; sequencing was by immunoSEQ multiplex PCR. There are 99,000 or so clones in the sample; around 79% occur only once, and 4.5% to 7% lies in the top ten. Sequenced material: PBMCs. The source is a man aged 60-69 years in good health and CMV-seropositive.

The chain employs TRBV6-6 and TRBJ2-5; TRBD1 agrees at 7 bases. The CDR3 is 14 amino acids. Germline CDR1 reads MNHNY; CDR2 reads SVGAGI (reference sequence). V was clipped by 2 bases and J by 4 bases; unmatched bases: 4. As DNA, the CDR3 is TGTGCCAGCAGTTACATCGACAGGGTAGAGACCCAGTACTTC. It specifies CASSYIDRVETQYF.

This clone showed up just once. This chain's CDR3 is CASSDSTSEAKNIQYF. Written as DNA, the CDR3 is TGCGCCAGCAGCGATTCGACTAGCGAGGCCAAAAACATTCAGTACTTC. The chain is built from TRBV5-1 and TRBJ2-4, with 8 bases identical to TRBD2. From germline, CDR1 is SGHRS and CDR2 YFSETQ. The CDR3 spans 16 residues. V lost 4 bases and J lost 1; bases outside the gene matches: 7.

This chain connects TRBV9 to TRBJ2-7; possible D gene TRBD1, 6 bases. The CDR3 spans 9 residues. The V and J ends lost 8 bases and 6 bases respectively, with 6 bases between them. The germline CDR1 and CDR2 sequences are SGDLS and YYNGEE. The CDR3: CARQGEQYF. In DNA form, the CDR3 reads TGTGCCAGACAGGGCGAGCAGTACTTC.

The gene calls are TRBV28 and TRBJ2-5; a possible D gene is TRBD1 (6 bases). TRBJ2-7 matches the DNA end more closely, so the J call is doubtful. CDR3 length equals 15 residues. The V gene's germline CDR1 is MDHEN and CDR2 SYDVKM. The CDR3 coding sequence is TGTGCCAGCAGTTTACCTCCCGGGACAAACTACGAGCAGTACTTC. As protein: CASSLPPGTNYEQYF.

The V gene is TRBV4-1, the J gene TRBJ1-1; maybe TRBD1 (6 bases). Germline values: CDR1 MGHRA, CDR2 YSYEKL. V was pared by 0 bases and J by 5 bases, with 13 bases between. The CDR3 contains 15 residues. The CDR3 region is CASSQEGGARTEAFF. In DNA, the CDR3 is TGCGCCAGCAGCCAAGAAGGGGGGGCGAGGACTGAAGCTTTCTTT.

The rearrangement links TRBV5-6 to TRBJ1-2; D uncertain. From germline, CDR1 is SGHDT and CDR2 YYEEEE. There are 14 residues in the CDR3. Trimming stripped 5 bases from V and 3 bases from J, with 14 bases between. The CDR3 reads CASSTLDWDYGYTF. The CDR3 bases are TGTGCCAGCAGTACCCTTGACTGGGACTATGGCTACACCTTC.

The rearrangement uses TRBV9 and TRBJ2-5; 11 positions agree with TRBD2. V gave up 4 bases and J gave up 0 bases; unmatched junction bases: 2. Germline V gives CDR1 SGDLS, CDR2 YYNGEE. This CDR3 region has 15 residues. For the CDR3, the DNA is TGTGCCAGCAGCCTGGGACTAGCGGACCAAGAGACCCAGTACTTC. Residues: CASSLGLADQETQYF.

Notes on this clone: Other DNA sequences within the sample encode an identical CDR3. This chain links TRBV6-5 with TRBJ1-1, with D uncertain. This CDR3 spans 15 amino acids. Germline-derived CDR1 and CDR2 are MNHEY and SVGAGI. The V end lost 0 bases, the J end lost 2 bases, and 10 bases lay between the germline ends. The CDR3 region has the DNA TGTGCCAGCAGTTACTCGAGGGAAGCAAACACTGAAGCTTTCTTT. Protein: CASSYSREANTEAFF.